These 24 T cell receptor beta chains originate from one sample sequenced in a study of blood T cell repertoires in COVID-19. Using immunoSEQ multiplex PCR, the repertoire was profiled, and TCRdb retains in-frame clones only, with some absent. The profile shows 85,000 to 110,000 clones, approximately 89% of them singletons. The sample comprised peripheral blood. The receptors here all came from a woman older than 75 in a cohort sampled during active COVID-19.

The V call is TRBV28, the J call TRBJ2-7, with TRBD2 identical over 16 bases. Looked up from germline, CDR1 is MDHEN and CDR2 is SYDVKM. CDR3 size: 16 residues. The ends lost 8 bases at V and 3 bases at J; junction bases unmatched: 7. The CDR3 DNA follows: TGTGCCAGCCTGGGACTAGCGGGAGGGGGTTACTACGAGCAGTACTTC. Its translation: CASLGLAGGGYYEQYF.

The gene calls are TRBV5-1 and TRBJ2-7, with D maybe TRBD1 (7 bases). Germline values: CDR1 SGHRS, CDR2 YFSETQ. V was trimmed by 5 bases and J by 7 bases, leaving 25 bases between them. CDR3 length: 16 residues. The CDR3, as DNA: TGCGCCAGCAGGGTCGGCGGAGGGACAGCCACCTTGGAGCAGTACTTC. Amino acid sequence: CASRVGGGTATLEQYF.

This rearrangement joins TRBV3-1 (or the pseudogene TRBV3-2) to TRBJ2-1; D perhaps matches TRBD1 (5 bases). The V gene lost 2 bases and the J gene lost 6 bases, with 11 bases spanning the gap. This CDR3 has 14 amino acids. Looked up from germline, CDR1 is LGHDT and CDR2 is YNNKEL (reference sequence). Written as DNA, the CDR3 is TGTGCCAGCAGCCAACGACAGTCCCGCAATGAGCAGTTCTTC. As protein: CASSQRQSRNEQFF.

The chain combines TRBV5-1 with TRBJ2-1, with 7 bases fitting TRBD1. The CDR3 loop spans 16 amino acids. With 0 bases clipped from V and 7 bases from J, the junction kept 10 bases outside the gene matches. Looked up from germline, CDR1 is SGHRS and CDR2 is YFSETQ. This CDR3 reads CASSLAPAGGNNEQFF. The CDR3 nucleotides read TGCGCCAGCAGCTTGGCCCCGGCAGGGGGAAATAATGAGCAGTTCTTC.

The chain links TRBV27 to TRBJ1-4; 10 bases are shared with TRBD1. The CDR3 covers 13 residues. Germline loops: CDR1 MNHEY, CDR2 SMNVEV (reference sequence). V dropped 3 bases and J dropped 9; count of bases not matched to a gene: 1. CDR3: CASSLGQGKKLFF. CDR3 bases: TGTGCCAGCAGTTTGGGACAGGGGAAAAAACTGTTTTTT.

The V and J genes are TRBV14 and TRBJ2-5, with a tentative D call TRBD2 (6 bases). In germline, CDR1 is SGHDN, CDR2 FVKESK. Trimming took 6 bases from V and 2 from J, leaving 13 bases between them. This CDR3 contains 14 residues. The chain's CDR3 is CASRQGGNQETQYF. The CDR3 coding sequence is TGTGCCAGCAGGCAGGGCGGGAATCAAGAGACCCAGTACTTC. The full variable domain, in which reference TRBV14 and TRBJ2-5 provide the parts outside the CDR3, is EAGVTQFPSHSVIEKGQTVTLRCDPISGHDNLYWYRRVMGKEIKFLLHFVKESKQDESGMPNNRFLAERTGGTYSTLKVQPAELEDSGVYFCASRQGGNQETQYFGPGTRLLVL.

The chain recombines TRBV21-1 with TRBJ2-1; TRBD1, the table's D call, lacks a check against the DNA. TRBV21-1 counts as a pseudogene. The CDR3 sequence is 14 residues long. CDR3 amino acids: CASFTGARGDEQFF. The CDR3 DNA sequence: TGTGCCAGCTTTACAGGGGCCCGAGGAGATGAGCAGTTCTTC.

For the CDR3, the DNA is TGTGCCAGCAGCCTAGGACTGGGGGCGGAGACCCAGTACTTC. Translating it yields CASSLGLGAETQYF. This chain joins TRBV5-8 and TRBJ2-5; D is possibly TRBD1 (6 bases). The CDR3 loop spans 14 amino acids. Germline CDR1 is SGHTS and CDR2 is YDEGEE. Deletions cut 4 bases from V and 5 bases from J, with 15 bases between.

V and J are TRBV2 and TRBJ2-7, with D hard to call. CDR1 and CDR2 from the germline V gene are SNHLY and FYNNEI. V was shortened by 8 bases and J by 6 bases, with 14 bases between the two germline ends. The CDR3 spans 12 residues. The CDR3 DNA reads TGTGCCAGCGGCCGACTTCTCGGCGAGCAGTACTTC. This sequence encodes CASGRLLGEQYF.

The chain carries TRBV4-1 and TRBJ2-7; 7 bases line up with TRBD1. From germline, CDR1 is MGHRA and CDR2 YSYEKL. Unmatched junction bases numbered 6, after V lost 1 base and J lost 3 bases. There are 15 residues in the CDR3. DNA for the CDR3: TGCGCCAGCAGCCAAGCGGGACAGCAAGACTACGAGCAGTACTTC. As protein: CASSQAGQQDYEQYF.

This chain connects TRBV21-1 to TRBJ1-5. TRBV21-1 is recorded as a pseudogene. The CDR3 extends over 14 amino acids. This CDR3 is CASSKKVRGQPQHF. CDR3 DNA sequence: TGTGCCAGCAGCAAAAAGGTCCGGGGGCAGCCCCAGCATTTT.

The chain joins TRBV14 to TRBJ1-2; D remains ambiguous. The CDR3 covers 12 residues. Trimming left V 0 bases short and J 7 bases short, with 6 bases between. CDR1 SGHDN and CDR2 FVKESK come from the germline V gene. This chain's CDR3 is CASSQDTGGYTF. Here the CDR3 DNA reads TGTGCCAGCAGCCAAGACACTGGTGGCTACACCTTC.

The rearrangement uses TRBV5-1 and TRBJ2-1; 12 positions match TRBD2. Germline V gives CDR1 SGHRS, CDR2 YFSETQ. Losses at the gene ends were 3 bases for V and 5 bases for J; bases not matched to a gene: 6. This CDR3 comprises 16 residues. CDR3 sequence: CASSSPSGGANNEQFF. The CDR3 region has the DNA TGCGCCAGCAGCTCACCTAGCGGGGGGGCCAACAATGAGCAGTTCTTC.

This clone was seen more than once but under ten times. V and J are TRBV4-2 and TRBJ1-2; the D is unclear. V dropped 0 bases and J dropped 7 bases, with 3 bases sitting between them. There are 11 residues in the CDR3. Germline assignment: CDR1 LGHNA and CDR2 YNFKEQ. In DNA, the CDR3 is TGTGCCAGCAGCCAAGATCTTGGCTACACCTTC. It specifies CASSQDLGYTF.

The V and J genes are TRBV2 and TRBJ1-1; D not resolved. The V end was cut by 0 bases, the J end by 4 bases, with 6 bases between. Germline V gene lookup returns CDR1 SNHLY and CDR2 FYNNEI. The CDR3 has 13 amino acids. The CDR3 region is CASSEAAVTEAFF. In DNA, the CDR3 is TGTGCCAGCAGTGAAGCGGCAGTCACTGAAGCTTTCTTT.

The chain links TRBV28 to TRBJ2-4; a weak D match, TRBD2 (5 bases). This CDR3 is 13 amino acids long. Germline V gene sequence: CDR1 MDHEN, CDR2 SYDVKM. Deletions cut 3 bases from V and 7 bases from J, with 10 bases between. CDR3 sequence: CASSLRALNIQYF. The CDR3 DNA reads TGTGCCAGCAGTTTGCGGGCCCTTAACATTCAGTACTTC.

The chain recombines TRBV10-2 with TRBJ2-5, with 7 bases lining up with TRBD2. This CDR3 is built from 15 residues. After removal of 2 bases from V and 2 bases from J, the junction contained 5 bases not matched to a gene. Per the germline V gene, CDR1 is WSHSY and CDR2 is SAAADI. CDR3 DNA: TGCGCCAGCAGTGAGGGTCGGGACTATCAAGAGACCCAGTACTTC. Translating gives CASSEGRDYQETQYF.

This sequence joins TRBV5-1 and TRBJ2-3; D gene ambiguous. Trimming pared 2 bases from V and 3 bases from J, leaving 4 bases between. The CDR3 is made up of 12 amino acids. Germline V gene lookup returns CDR1 SGHRS and CDR2 YFSETQ. The CDR3, as DNA: TGCGCCAGCAGCTTATTAACAGATACGCAGTATTTT. Protein sequence: CASSLLTDTQYF.

The rearrangement uses TRBV28 and TRBJ2-7, with 8 bases matching TRBD1. J lost 12 bases, V lost 5 bases, and 15 bases had no gene match. This CDR3 is built from 14 residues. Germline-derived CDR1 and CDR2 are MDHEN and SYDVKM. The CDR3 spells CASSGPPDRGKSYF. CDR3 nucleotides: TGTGCCAGCAGTGGACCCCCCGACAGGGGAAAGTCGTACTTC.

The chain carries TRBV24-1 and TRBJ1-5; 8 bases fit TRBD1. The junction had 5 bases not matched to a gene; V was cut back by 2 bases and J by 3 bases. Per germline, CDR1 KGHDR and CDR2 SFDVKD. The CDR3 sequence is 16 residues long. CDR3 residues: CATSDSSRGLNQPQHF. The CDR3 DNA is TGTGCCACCAGTGATTCGAGCAGGGGGCTCAATCAGCCCCAGCATTTT.

This clone was picked up one time. The rearrangement joins TRBV25-1 to TRBJ2-1; tentatively, D is TRBD1 (5 bases). The CDR3 extends over 15 amino acids. Germline V gene sequence: CDR1 MGHDK, CDR2 SYGVNS. Trimming stripped 6 bases from V and 8 bases from J, with 20 bases between. CDR3 in DNA: TGTGCCAGCAGCGCAGGTAGGGGTAAGGGATATGAGCAGTTCTTC. Translation: CASSAGRGKGYEQFF.

This clone has a handful of counts. This chain joins TRBV30 and TRBJ2-1, with D possibly being TRBD2 (5 bases). V was cut by 0 bases and J by 13 bases, with 16 bases left in between. This CDR3 is 13 amino acids long. Looked up from germline, CDR1 is GTSNPN and CDR2 is SVGIG (reference sequence). The CDR3 DNA is TGTGCCTGGAGTGTCTCGGACGGGATGGGTCAGTTCTTC. Its protein product is CAWSVSDGMGQFF.

The V and J genes are TRBV10-3 and TRBJ1-2; possibly TRBD1 for D (5 bases). Germline V CDR1 and CDR2: ENHRY, SYGVKD. Trimming removed 4 bases at V and 2 bases at J, with 11 bases between. This CDR3 contains 14 residues. The CDR3 DNA reads as TGTGCCATCAGTGCCCAGGGTCAGAACTATGGCTACACCTTC. Translation gives CAISAQGQNYGYTF.

The rearrangement joins TRBV15 to TRBJ1-5; D is perhaps TRBD1 (5 bases). In germline, CDR1 is LNHNV, CDR2 YYDKDF (reference sequence). The CDR3 is 13 residues long. Trimming took 8 bases from V and 5 from J, leaving 13 bases between them. CDR3 nucleotides: TGTGCCACCCGGGGGGGGTACGATCAGCCCCAGCATTTT. Residues: CATRGGYDQPQHF.